Many counts were recorded for the clone carrying this TCR beta chain. Its antigen is unidentified. This sample is part of a study of T cells after yellow fever vaccination. This CDR3 has 16 residues. The V gene end was trimmed by 2 bases and the J gene end by 0 bases; junction bases not matched to a gene: 0. In germline, CDR1 is SEHNR, CDR2 FQNEAQ (reference sequence). Overall study findings and caveats: Of the clonotypes, a small share occurred in both CD4 and CD8 compartments.

UMIs were added to TCR cDNA along with a universal primer site when it was made by 5'RACE template switching. One entry per CDR3 protein, called by TCRdb with MiXCR from the 5' RACE reads. The table includes 250,000 to 300,000 distinct CDR3 sequences, roughly 5.6% detected once. The chain carries TRBV7-9 and TRBJ2-2; 10 bases are a match to TRBD2. This clonotype was obtained from a man younger than 35 who received the YFV17D yellow fever vaccine. Material: CD4+ T cells sorted from PBMCs, obtained on the day of the yellow fever booster vaccination. CDR3 bases: TGTGCCAGCAGCTTAAGCGGGGGGGCGAACACCGGGGAGCTGTTTTTT. Residues: CASSLSGGANTGELFF.